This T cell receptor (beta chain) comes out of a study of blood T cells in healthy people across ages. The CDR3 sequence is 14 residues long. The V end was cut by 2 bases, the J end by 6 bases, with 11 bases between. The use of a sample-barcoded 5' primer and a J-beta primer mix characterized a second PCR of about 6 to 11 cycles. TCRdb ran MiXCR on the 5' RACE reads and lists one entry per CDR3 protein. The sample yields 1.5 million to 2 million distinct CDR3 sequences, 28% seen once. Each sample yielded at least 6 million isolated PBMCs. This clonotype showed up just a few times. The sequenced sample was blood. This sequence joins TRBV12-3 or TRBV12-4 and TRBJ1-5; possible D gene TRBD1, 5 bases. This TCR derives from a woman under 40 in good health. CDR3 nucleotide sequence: TGTGCCAGCAGTTTATCAGGGCCGGGTCAGCCCCAGCATTTT. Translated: CASSLSGPGQPQHF.